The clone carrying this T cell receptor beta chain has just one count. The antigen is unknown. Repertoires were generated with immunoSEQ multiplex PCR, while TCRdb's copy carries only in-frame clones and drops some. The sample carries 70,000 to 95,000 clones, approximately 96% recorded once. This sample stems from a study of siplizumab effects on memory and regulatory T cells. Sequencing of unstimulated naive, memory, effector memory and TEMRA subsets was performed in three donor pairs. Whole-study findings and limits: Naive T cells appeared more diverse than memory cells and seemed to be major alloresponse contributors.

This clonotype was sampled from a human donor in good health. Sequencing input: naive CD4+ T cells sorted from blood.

The CDR3 loop reads CASTQPGTGNTGELFF. The CDR3, as DNA: TGTGCCAGCACTCAACCCGGGACAGGGAACACCGGGGAGCTGTTTTTT. The V and J genes are TRBV5-4 and TRBJ2-2; 8 nucleotides line up with TRBD1. The junction had 8 bases not matched to a gene; V was cut back by 6 bases and J by 1 base. This CDR3 contains 16 residues. Per the germline V gene, CDR1 is SGHNT and CDR2 is YYREEE (reference sequence).